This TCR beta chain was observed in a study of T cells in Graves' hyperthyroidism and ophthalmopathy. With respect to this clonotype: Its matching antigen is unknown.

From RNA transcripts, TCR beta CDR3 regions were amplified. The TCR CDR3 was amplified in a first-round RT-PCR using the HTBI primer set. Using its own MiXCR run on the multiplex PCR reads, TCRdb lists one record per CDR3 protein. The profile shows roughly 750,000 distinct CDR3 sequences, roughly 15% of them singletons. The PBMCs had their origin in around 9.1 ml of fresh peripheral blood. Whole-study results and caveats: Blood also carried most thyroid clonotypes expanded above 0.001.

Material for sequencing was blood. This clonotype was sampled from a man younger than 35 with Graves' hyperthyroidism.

CDR3 coding DNA: TGCAGTGCTAGAGACATTGACAGAACTAACTATGGCTACACCTTC. As protein: CSARDIDRTNYGYTF. The chain employs TRBV20-1 and TRBJ1-2; a weak D match, TRBD1 (5 bases). In germline, CDR1 is DFQATT, CDR2 SNEGSKA (reference sequence). Trimming left V 0 bases short and J 0 bases short, with 11 bases between. CDR3 length: 15 amino acids.